This entry describes one T cell receptor beta chain. TCRdb's table, derived via immunoSEQ multiplex PCR, lists solely in-frame clones and lacks some. The sample includes over 120,000 clones, around 82% of them seen just once. This specimen belongs to a study of blood T cell repertoires in COVID-19. Donors in Cohort 3 who had recovered were those with two negative PCRs, healthcare professional clearance, or resolution of their symptoms. This CDR3 is built from 15 residues. In germline, CDR1 is KGHDR, CDR2 SFDVKD. The junction had 4 bases not matched to a gene; V was cut back by 4 bases and J by 2 bases.

This sequence was found in a woman in her fifties or sixties who had recovered from COVID-19. The chain carries TRBV24-1 and TRBJ1-5; 7 bases are a match to TRBD1. The sample comprised PBMCs or T cells enriched from blood (not recorded which). CDR3 sequence (DNA): TGTGCCACCAGTGACCCAACAGGGGGCAATCAGCCCCAGCATTTT. Encoded protein: CATSDPTGGNQPQHF.